What follows are 13 T cell receptor beta chains derived from one specimen sequenced in a study of shared clonotypes between healthy human individuals. Some clones are missing from TCRdb's copy, which holds only in-frame ones; the method was immunoSEQ multiplex PCR. The sample includes some 600,000 clones, 95% to 96% of them seen just once. Naive CD8 cells lacked CD45RO, underwent positive selection for CCR7 and left out terminally differentiated effector memory CD45RA+ cells. Material: naive CD8+ T cells sorted from blood. The receptors come from a woman in her twenties or thirties in good health.

The sample holds one count of this clone. The V gene is TRBV28, the J gene TRBJ2-7; 8 positions agree with TRBD1. Germline V gene data show CDR1 as MDHEN and CDR2 as SYDVKM. CDR3 length: 17 residues. J gave up 3 bases and V 6 bases, and 16 bases lay outside the gene matches. DNA for the CDR3: TGTGCCAGCAGATTCCAACCAGGGGGCTGGCGAGGCTACGAGCAGTACTTC. Encoded protein: CASRFQPGGWRGYEQYF.

Here the CDR3 DNA reads TGTGCCACCAGCAGAACGGGACTAGTTAGTGAGACCCAGTACTTC. Translated: CATSRTGLVSETQYF. The chain recombines TRBV15 with TRBJ2-5; 8 positions agree with TRBD2. The CDR3 has 15 amino acids. With V trimmed by 2 bases and J by 5 bases, 7 bases remained unmatched. Germline V lookup: CDR1 LNHNV, CDR2 YYDKDF (reference sequence). Together with reference TRBV15 and TRBJ2-5, the CDR3 gives the full variable domain: DAMVIQNPRYQVTQFGKPVTLSCSQTLNHNVMYWYQQKSSQAPKLLFHYYDKDFNNEADTPDNFQSRRPNTSFCFLDIRSPGLGDTAMYLCATSRTGLVSETQYFGPGTRLLVL.

This rearrangement joins TRBV6-1 to TRBJ1-6, with D possibly being TRBD1 (5 bases). The CDR3 covers 14 residues. Trimming took 3 bases from V and 7 from J, leaving 10 bases between them. Per germline, CDR1 MNHNS and CDR2 SASEGT. CDR3 bases: TGTGCCAGCAGTGATGAGTCAGGGAATTCACCCCTCCACTTT. Protein: CASSDESGNSPLHF.

This clone was found once. This chain links TRBV7-8 with TRBJ2-3; the match to TRBD2 covers 11 bases. Germline V gives CDR1 SGHVS, CDR2 FQNEAQ. V was pared by 1 base and J by 8 bases, with 14 bases of the junction left unmatched. The CDR3 covers 18 residues. The CDR3 region is CASSLGWVAGGPGGTQYF. CDR3 DNA: TGTGCCAGCAGCTTAGGGTGGGTAGCGGGAGGGCCCGGAGGTACGCAGTATTTT.

The V call is TRBV27, the J call TRBJ2-1, with D possibly being TRBD1 (6 bases). CDR3 length: 13 residues. With 9 bases removed from V and 4 bases from J, the gap between germline ends came to 13 bases. Germline loops: CDR1 MNHEY, CDR2 SMNVEV (reference sequence). In DNA form, the CDR3 reads TGTGCCAGTCGAGGGGGAGAATACAATGAGCAGTTCTTC. The encoded protein is CASRGGEYNEQFF.

The J gene is TRBJ1-2, the V gene TRBV28; no firm D call. CDR1 is MDHEN and CDR2 is SYDVKM in the germline V gene. This CDR3 is 13 amino acids long. The V and J ends lost 6 bases and 1 base respectively, with 9 bases between them. For the CDR3, the DNA is TGTGCCAGCAGGGGCCCGGATAACTATGGCTACACCTTC. Residues: CASRGPDNYGYTF.

The chain recombines TRBV21-1 with TRBJ2-1. TRBV21-1 is a documented pseudogene. The CDR3 consists of 17 residues. As DNA, the CDR3 is TGTGCCAGCAGCAAAGGCGAGGACGAAGGTCCGGATAATGAGCAGTTCTTC. Its protein is CASSKGEDEGPDNEQFF.

This chain uses TRBV2 with TRBJ2-7, with 10 positions matching TRBD1. Germline values: CDR1 SNHLY, CDR2 FYNNEI. The length of the CDR3 is 15 residues. Unmatched junction bases numbered 9, after V lost 8 bases and J lost 2 bases. This CDR3 is CASLAVGTGAYEQYF. The CDR3 bases are TGTGCCAGCCTTGCTGTTGGGACAGGGGCCTACGAGCAGTACTTC.

The rearrangement links TRBV4-1 to TRBJ2-7, with 7 bases matching TRBD1. CDR3 length equals 14 residues. Germline CDR1 MGHRA, CDR2 YSYEKL. Unmatched junction bases numbered 6, after V lost 4 bases and J lost 3 bases. The CDR3 sequence: CASSLRDRRYEQYF. In DNA form, the CDR3 reads TGCGCCAGCAGCCTTCGGGACAGACGCTACGAGCAGTACTTC.

This clone came up once. The chain combines TRBV7-8 with TRBJ2-5; 7 nucleotides match TRBD2. Trimming removed 2 bases from V and 5 bases from J; junction bases left unmatched: 8. The CDR3 extends over 15 amino acids. Germline-derived CDR1 and CDR2 are SGHVS and FQNEAQ. CDR3 in DNA: TGTGCCAGCAGCTTACAGGGCGGGAGTGTTGAGACCCAGTACTTC. Amino acids: CASSLQGGSVETQYF.

V is TRBV28 and J is TRBJ2-2; no reliable D call. V was shortened by 1 base and J by 0 bases, with 6 bases between the two germline ends. The CDR3 loop spans 15 amino acids. Germline CDR1 MDHEN, CDR2 SYDVKM. DNA for the CDR3: TGTGCCAGCAGTTTATCACTGGCGAACACCGGGGAGCTGTTTTTT. This codes for CASSLSLANTGELFF. Based on the CDR3 plus reference TRBV28 and TRBJ2-2, the full variable domain is DVKVTQSSRYLVKRTGEKVFLECVQDMDHENMFWYRQDPGLGLRLIYFSYDVKMKEKGDIPEGYSVSREKKERFSLILESASTNQTSMYLCASSLSLANTGELFFGEGSRLTVL.

Notes on this clone: Other DNA variants within this sample encode the same CDR3. The rearrangement uses TRBV19 and TRBJ2-7, with a possible D match to TRBD2 (6 bases). CDR1 and CDR2 (germline): LNHDA, SQIVND (reference sequence). CDR3 length equals 13 residues. V was shortened by 5 bases and J by 4 bases, with 12 bases between the two germline ends. CDR3 nucleotide sequence: TGTGCCAGTAGTCCCGGACTAACTTACGAGCAGTACTTC. Translated: CASSPGLTYEQYF.

This chain connects TRBV4-1 to TRBJ2-2; 7 nucleotides match TRBD1. Per the germline V gene, CDR1 is MGHRA and CDR2 is YSYEKL. This CDR3 is built from 16 residues. Trimming took 5 bases from V and 3 from J; bases not matched to a gene: 9. CDR3: CASSLTPGGDTGELFF. Here the CDR3 DNA reads TGCGCCAGCAGCTTAACCCCAGGGGGAGACACCGGGGAGCTGTTTTTT.